The 7 T cell receptor beta chains presented below share a single source sample, sequenced in a study of sequential checkpoint blockade in melanoma. Measured with immunoSEQ multiplex PCR; TCRdb has only the in-frame clones, and not every one. Among about 4,600 clones listed, more than 30% were seen once. The sample's treatment: randomized to nivolumab then ipilimumab (arm A) or the reverse (arm B). The sequenced sample was tumor tissue (inferred from file names), obtained from a patient given nivolumab and ipilimumab in sequence. All receptors derive from a human donor with melanoma.

This clone was detected only a few times. The chain links TRBV30 to TRBJ1-6; D is perhaps TRBD1 (6 bases). Germline-derived CDR1 and CDR2 are GTSNPN and SVGIG (reference sequence). The V end lost 3 bases, the J end lost 6 bases, and 15 bases lay between the germline ends. The CDR3 is 15 residues long. The CDR3 bases are TGTGCCTGGAGCTCCCGGGACATCTTTAATTCACCCCTCCACTTT. It yields the protein CAWSSRDIFNSPLHF.

The chain is built from TRBV11-3 and TRBJ2-3; 11 nucleotides line up with TRBD1. The trim removed 8 bases at V and 3 bases at J, leaving 7 bases unmatched. Germline V CDR1 and CDR2: SGHNT, YENEEA. This CDR3 has 15 residues. In DNA form, the CDR3 reads TGTGCCAGCGGACCAGGGACAGGGGGAACAGATACGCAGTATTTT. Encoded protein: CASGPGTGGTDTQYF.

This clone was detected only a few times. This chain links TRBV6-4 with TRBJ2-3; D is possibly TRBD1 or TRBD2 (5 bases each). The CDR3 runs to 17 residues. Looked up from germline, CDR1 is MRHNA and CDR2 is SNTAGT. V was clipped by 4 bases and J by 3 bases, with 20 bases between them. CDR3 sequence: CASSVSPERGITDTQYF. CDR3 nucleotide sequence: TGTGCCAGCAGTGTGTCTCCGGAGAGGGGAATAACAGATACGCAGTATTTT.

The genes are TRBV7-6 and TRBJ2-1, with 7 bases matching TRBD1. Germline-derived CDR1 and CDR2 are SGHVS and FNYEAQ. V was clipped by 1 base and J by 9 bases; unmatched bases: 15. The CDR3 spans 17 residues. The DNA for the CDR3 is TGTGCCAGCAGCTTAGTGGCAGGGGGATTTGCGAGCGGTGAGCAGTTCTTC. It translates to CASSLVAGGFASGEQFF.

The CDR3 DNA reads as TGTGCCAGCAGCTTTGGAGCGGGAGGCATATACGAGCAGTACTTC. This encodes CASSFGAGGIYEQYF. The genes are TRBV7-7 and TRBJ2-7; 9 bases agree with TRBD2. Germline V gives CDR1 SSHAT, CDR2 FNYEAQ (reference sequence). Unmatched junction bases numbered 7, after V lost 3 bases and J lost 4 bases. There are 15 residues in the CDR3. The entire variable domain, with the rest obtained from reference TRBV7-7 and TRBJ2-7, is as follows: GAGVSQSPRYKVTKRGQDVTLRCDPISSHATLYWYQQALGQGPEFLTYFNYEAQPDKSGLPSDRFSAERPEGSISTLTIQRTEQRDSAMYRCASSFGAGGIYEQYFGPGTRLTVT.

This chain joins TRBV10-2 and TRBJ1-3, with 10 positions matching TRBD1. The V gene's germline CDR1 is WSHSY and CDR2 SAAADI. The length of the CDR3 is 15 residues. The J segment lost 2 bases and the V segment lost 6 bases, leaving 4 bases of the junction unmatched. The CDR3 coding sequence is TGCGCCAGCAGAGCCGGGACAGGGGCTGGAAACACCATATATTTT. Amino acids: CASRAGTGAGNTIYF.

This clone showed up just once. This chain connects TRBV25-1 to TRBJ1-2; 7 bases map to TRBD1. Germline V gene data show CDR1 as MGHDK and CDR2 as SYGVNS. After removal of 2 bases from V and 4 bases from J, the junction contained 4 bases not matched to a gene. CDR3 length: 14 residues. The CDR3 nucleotides are TGTGCCAGCAGTGAACGGGGACAGTTCTATGGCTACACCTTC. Its protein product is CASSERGQFYGYTF.